These 20 T cell receptor beta chains came from one sample sequenced in a study of cytomegalovirus exposure and HLA in healthy donors. 60 Vbeta and 13 Jbeta primers were used in PCR. Only in-frame clones appear in the TCRdb table, and some are missing; sequencing was by immunoSEQ multiplex PCR. This table holds approximately 190,000 clones, roughly an eighth found once. Material: PBMCs. These receptors all stem from a man aged 50 to 60 in good health and CMV-seropositive.

The gene calls are TRBV30 and TRBJ1-2, with D unresolved. Trimming left V 0 bases short and J 2 bases short, with 7 bases between. The CDR3 has 13 residues. CDR1 and CDR2 from the germline V gene are GTSNPN and SVGIG (reference sequence). CDR3 loop: CAWSVDGNYGYTF. CDR3 coding DNA: TGTGCCTGGAGTGTAGACGGGAACTATGGCTACACCTTC.

V gene TRBV15 combines with J gene TRBJ2-3, with D possibly matching TRBD1 (6 bases). CDR3 size: 15 residues. The germline gives CDR1 LNHNV, CDR2 YYDKDF (reference sequence). V lost 2 bases, J lost 5 bases, and 14 bases lay in between. The DNA for the CDR3 is TGTGCCACCAGCAGACTAGGGGGTAATGAAGATACGCAGTATTTT. Translation gives CATSRLGGNEDTQYF.

This clone was detected only a few times. The chain has TRBV11-3 and TRBJ2-3, with 9 bases fitting TRBD2. The CDR3 covers 16 residues. Germline loops: CDR1 SGHNT, CDR2 YENEEA. The junction had 13 bases not matched to a gene; V was cut back by 6 bases and J by 6 bases. The CDR3 nucleotides are TGTGCCAGCAGAGCCTCTGGGCGGGGGGGCCCCGATACGCAGTATTTT. This encodes CASRASGRGGPDTQYF.

The chain links TRBV7-6 to TRBJ2-7; TRBD1 agrees at 9 bases. V shed 5 bases, J shed 1 base, and the junction held 12 bases outside the gene matches. Germline loops: CDR1 SGHVS, CDR2 FNYEAQ. CDR3 length equals 17 residues. The CDR3 bases are TGTGCCAGCAGCCCCCGTGGCGGGACAGGGTGGTCCTACGAGCAGTACGTC. It specifies CASSPRGGTGWSYEQYV.

This clone showed up just a few times. V is TRBV14 and J is TRBJ1-1; D remains ambiguous. Trimming removed 1 base from V and 0 bases from J, with 12 bases in between. CDR1 is SGHDN, CDR2 FVKESK, per germline. The CDR3 runs 16 residues. The CDR3 is CASSQVRTGMNTEAFF. CDR3 coding DNA: TGTGCCAGCAGCCAAGTTAGGACGGGAATGAACACTGAAGCTTTCTTT.

J is TRBJ1-6 and V is TRBV5-1; D not certain. This CDR3 contains 14 residues. The V end was cut by 3 bases, the J end by 14 bases, with 18 bases between. The germline CDR1 and CDR2 sequences are SGHRS and YFSETQ. The CDR3 sequence: CASSSGVTQSALHF. CDR3 nucleotide sequence: TGCGCCAGCAGCTCCGGAGTCACCCAGTCGGCCCTCCACTTT. Full variable domain (missing parts from reference TRBV5-1 and TRBJ1-6): KAGVTQTPRYLIKTRGQQVTLSCSPISGHRSVSWYQQTPGQGLQFLFEYFSETQRNKGNFPGRFSGRQFSNSRSEMNVSTLELGDSALYLCASSSGVTQSALHFGNGTRLTVT.

This chain connects TRBV28 to TRBJ1-5; 8 nucleotides align to TRBD1. CDR1 is MDHEN, CDR2 SYDVKM, per germline. The CDR3 has 15 residues. The V and J ends lost 3 bases and 7 bases, in that order; junction bases with no gene match: 8. The CDR3 reads CASSLRQGAGQPQHF. For the CDR3, the DNA is TGTGCCAGCAGTTTGAGGCAGGGGGCCGGGCAGCCCCAGCATTTT.

The chain joins TRBV28 to TRBJ2-3; a weak D match, TRBD2 (5 bases). Germline CDR1 reads MDHEN; CDR2 reads SYDVKM. The CDR3 runs 12 residues. The V gene lost 5 bases and the J gene lost 3 bases, with 6 bases spanning the gap. The CDR3 spells CASSRETDTQYF. The CDR3 DNA reads as TGTGCCAGCAGTCGGGAAACAGATACGCAGTATTTT.

Only a few counts were recorded for this clone. The rearrangement uses TRBV11-2 and TRBJ2-5; possibly TRBD2 for D (5 bases). The CDR3 totals 17 residues. The V and J ends lost 2 bases and 4 bases respectively, with 20 bases between them. Germline CDR1 reads SGHAT; CDR2 reads FQNNGV. The DNA for the CDR3 is TGTGCCAGCAGCTTAAGGTCGAGGGCCCGGATTTCAGAGACCCAGTACTTC. This sequence encodes CASSLRSRARISETQYF.

This clone was seen more than once but under ten times. The chain carries TRBV11-2 and TRBJ2-5, with D possibly being TRBD1 (6 bases). Matching the DNA end better, TRBJ2-7 makes the J call doubtful. Germline V gene lookup returns CDR1 SGHAT and CDR2 FQNNGV. CDR3 length: 15 residues. The CDR3 region is CASSLVAGAPYEQYF. The CDR3 nucleotides are TGTGCCAGCAGCTTAGTGGCAGGGGCCCCCTACGAGCAGTACTTC.

This rearrangement joins TRBV13 to TRBJ2-3; perhaps TRBD2 as D (5 bases). The length of the CDR3 is 16 residues. Germline V gene lookup returns CDR1 PRHDT and CDR2 FYEKMQ (reference sequence). V lost 0 bases and J lost 1, with 11 bases in between. In nucleotides, the CDR3 is TGTGCCAGCAGCTTAGGCAGCGGCAGACGCACAGATACGCAGTATTTT. This encodes CASSLGSGRRTDTQYF.

The table lists this clone with a few counts. This chain links TRBV5-1 with TRBJ2-5, with D unresolved. The CDR3 contains 12 residues. CDR1 and CDR2 from the germline V gene are SGHRS and YFSETQ. The V and J ends lost 0 bases and 5 bases respectively, with 5 bases between them. In DNA form, the CDR3 reads TGCGCCAGCAGCTTGGTGTCTGAGACCCAGTACTTC. Its protein product is CASSLVSETQYF. The full variable domain, with the rest looked up from reference TRBV5-1 and TRBJ2-5, is KAGVTQTPRYLIKTRGQQVTLSCSPISGHRSVSWYQQTPGQGLQFLFEYFSETQRNKGNFPGRFSGRQFSNSRSEMNVSTLELGDSALYLCASSLVSETQYFGPGTRLLVL.

This clone has only a few counts. This chain's CDR3 is CSVDGLAGTQETQYF. The CDR3 region has the DNA TGCAGCGTTGATGGACTAGCGGGGACCCAAGAGACCCAGTACTTC. The rearrangement links TRBV29-1 to TRBJ2-5, with 12 bases fitting TRBD2. Germline V CDR1 and CDR2: SQVTM, ANQGSEA. V dropped 3 bases and J dropped 1; count of bases not matched to a gene: 3. The CDR3 is 15 residues long. Supplemented by reference TRBV29-1 and TRBJ2-5, the full variable domain reads SAVISQKPSRDICQRGTSLTIQCQVDSQVTMMFWYRQQPGQSLTLIATANQGSEATYESGFVIDKFPISRPNLTFSTLTVSNMSPEDSSIYLCSVDGLAGTQETQYFGPGTRLLVL.

The V gene is TRBV5-1, the J gene TRBJ2-1; tentative D call: TRBD1 (6 bases). Trimming removed 4 bases from V and 3 bases from J, with 11 bases in between. This CDR3 comprises 14 residues. The germline CDR1 and CDR2 sequences are SGHRS and YFSETQ. The CDR3 coding sequence is TGCGCCAGCAGCCAGGGGCCAGGCTACAATGAGCAGTTCTTC. Translation: CASSQGPGYNEQFF.

This clone showed up just a few times. This chain joins TRBV19 and TRBJ1-2; no firm D call. This CDR3 is 15 amino acids long. Trimming took off 3 bases at V and 2 bases at J, with 13 bases between the two ends. CDR1 LNHDA and CDR2 SQIVND come from the germline V gene (reference sequence). The DNA of the CDR3 is TGTGCCAGTAGTATGCCACTCCTGGGCAACTATGGCTACACCTTC. Translating gives CASSMPLLGNYGYTF. The complete variable domain, with remaining parts taken from reference TRBV19 and TRBJ1-2, reads DGGITQSPKYLFRKEGQNVTLSCEQNLNHDAMYWYRQDPGQGLRLIYYSQIVNDFQKGDIAEGYSVSREKKESFPLTVTSAQKNPTAFYLCASSMPLLGNYGYTFGSGTRLTVV.

The rearrangement links TRBV28 to TRBJ1-6; TRBD1 matches 9 bases. Losses at the gene ends were 4 bases for V and 7 bases for J; bases not matched to a gene: 5. CDR1 is MDHEN and CDR2 is SYDVKM in the germline V gene. The CDR3 is made up of 15 amino acids. In DNA form, the CDR3 reads TGTGCCAGCAGTTCTGCGGGACAGGGAAATTCACCCCTCCACTTT. This encodes CASSSAGQGNSPLHF.

On this clone itself: Sequence at one end of the junction differs from germline and may be a read error. The gene calls are TRBV6-1 and TRBJ1-2, with D unresolved. There are 14 residues in the CDR3. CDR1 is MNHNS and CDR2 is SASEGT in the germline V gene. The DNA of the CDR3 is TGTGCCAGCAGTGTAGGCAGTGGGTTGGGAGGCTACACCTTT. Protein sequence: CASSVGSGLGGYTF.

This sequence joins TRBV19 and TRBJ2-3; D might be TRBD1 (5 bases). The germline CDR1 and CDR2 sequences are LNHDA and SQIVND (reference sequence). Trimming cost V 7 bases and J 6 bases, with 17 bases left between them. The CDR3 is made up of 14 amino acids. In nucleotides, the CDR3 is TGTGCCAGTACCCTGGCAGGGCCCTGGGATACGCAGTATTTT. It codes for CASTLAGPWDTQYF.

The sample holds a few counts of this clone. The J gene is TRBJ2-5, the V gene TRBV6-1, with 9 bases aligning to TRBD1. Trimming cost V 5 bases and J 5 bases; bases outside gene matches: 6. Germline values: CDR1 MNHNS, CDR2 SASEGT. The CDR3 sequence is 14 residues long. CDR3 DNA sequence: TGTGCCAGCAGTCAACAGGGGGCGGATGAGACCCAGTACTTC. Amino acids: CASSQQGADETQYF.

V usage is TRBV27 and J usage is TRBJ2-3; TRBD2 matches 7 bases. CDR1 MNHEY and CDR2 SMNVEV come from the germline V gene (reference sequence). The CDR3 is 15 residues long. The trim removed 5 bases at V and 1 base at J, leaving 6 bases unmatched. The chain's CDR3 is CASSPRGVRTDTQYF. The CDR3 bases are TGTGCCAGCAGTCCCCGGGGGGTCCGCACAGATACGCAGTATTTT.